A single sample gave rise to the 13 T cell receptor beta chains below, sequenced in a study of blood T cell repertoires in COVID-19. Using immunoSEQ multiplex PCR, the repertoire was profiled, and TCRdb retains in-frame clones only, with some absent. The sample lists 55,000 to 65,000 clones; around 90% were seen once. Input material: peripheral blood. The source is a human donor with active COVID-19. The donor label of this sample is uncertain.

This chain joins TRBV20-1 and TRBJ2-7, with 8 bases aligning to TRBD1. After removal of 3 bases from V and 12 bases from J, the junction contained 13 bases not matched to a gene. This CDR3 has 13 residues. Germline CDR1 reads DFQATT; CDR2 reads SNEGSKA (reference sequence). The CDR3 sequence: CSASGQGADRRYF. CDR3 sequence (DNA): TGCAGTGCTAGTGGGCAGGGGGCGGACAGGCGGTACTTC.

V is TRBV19 and J is TRBJ1-6; tentatively, D is TRBD1 (5 bases). There are 16 residues in the CDR3. V was trimmed by 7 bases and J by 7 bases, leaving 20 bases between them. In germline, CDR1 is LNHDA, CDR2 SQIVND (reference sequence). CDR3 DNA: TGTGCCAGTACCTCTGGGGCCACAGTCATCAATTCACCCCTCCACTTT. It specifies CASTSGATVINSPLHF. The entire variable domain, with the rest obtained from reference TRBV19 and TRBJ1-6, is as follows: DGGITQSPKYLFRKEGQNVTLSCEQNLNHDAMYWYRQDPGQGLRLIYYSQIVNDFQKGDIAEGYSVSREKKESFPLTVTSAQKNPTAFYLCASTSGATVINSPLHFGNGTRLTVT.

The chain carries TRBV3-1 (or the pseudogene TRBV3-2) and TRBJ2-3; 9 bases match TRBD2. The J segment lost 2 bases and the V segment lost 2 bases, leaving 5 bases of the junction unmatched. The CDR3 covers 16 residues. Germline CDR1 LGHDT, CDR2 YNNKEL (reference sequence). CDR3: CASSQYQRGVTDTQYF. The CDR3 nucleotides read TGTGCCAGCAGCCAATACCAGCGGGGGGTCACAGATACGCAGTATTTT.

The sample holds one count of this clone. V and J are TRBV12-3 or TRBV12-4 and TRBJ2-5; D might be TRBD2 (6 bases). V was pared by 3 bases and J by 3 bases, with 8 bases between. The CDR3 consists of 13 residues. The CDR3 reads CASSLWGEETQYF. Here the CDR3 DNA reads TGTGCCAGCAGTTTGTGGGGGGAAGAGACCCAGTACTTC.

The rearrangement links TRBV18 to TRBJ2-1, with 12 bases matching TRBD2. Germline V lookup: CDR1 KGHSH, CDR2 LQKENI. The CDR3 contains 15 residues. Trimming at V came to 0 bases and at J to 7 bases, leaving 1 base not matched to a gene. The CDR3 region has the DNA TGTGCCAGCTCACCACCCCTAGCGGGGGGGAATGAGCAGTTCTTC. Residues: CASSPPLAGGNEQFF. The variable domain in full, with the rest retrieved from reference TRBV18 and TRBJ2-1, is NAGVMQNPRHLVRRRGQEARLRCSPMKGHSHVYWYRQLPEEGLKFMVYLQKENIIDESGMPKERFSAEFPKEGPSILRIQQVVRGDSAAYFCASSPPLAGGNEQFFGPGTRLTVL.

The genes are TRBV29-1 and TRBJ2-7; D is unclear. The CDR3 is 14 residues long. Trimming shortened V by 6 bases and J by 3 bases, and 18 bases separated the two germline ends. CDR1 and CDR2 (germline): SQVTM, ANQGSEA. CDR3 sequence (DNA): TGCAGCGTCTCCTCCGGTTTGCCCCTCTACGAGCAGTACTTC. Amino acids: CSVSSGLPLYEQYF.

The gene calls are TRBV5-6 and TRBJ1-1; possible D gene TRBD1, 5 bases. The CDR3 is 14 residues long. V was shortened by 4 bases and J by 0 bases, with 10 bases between the two germline ends. Germline values: CDR1 SGHDT, CDR2 YYEEEE. Here the CDR3 reads CASSRGLMNTEAFF. The CDR3 DNA reads as TGTGCCAGCAGCCGGGGACTGATGAACACTGAAGCTTTCTTT.

The table lists this clone with a few counts. The gene calls are TRBV4-3 and TRBJ1-6; the D gene is possibly TRBD1 (6 bases). Trimming cost V 0 bases and J 6 bases, with 15 bases left between them. CDR1 LGHNA and CDR2 YSLEER come from the germline V gene. The CDR3 consists of 17 residues. CDR3 amino acids: CASSQDITGSRNSPLHF. In nucleotides, the CDR3 is TGCGCCAGCAGCCAAGATATCACAGGGTCGCGTAATTCACCCCTCCACTTT.

The chain's CDR3 is CASSVAGLGQETQYF. The DNA of the CDR3 is TGTGCCAGCAGCGTAGCTGGACTCGGACAAGAGACCCAGTACTTC. The chain links TRBV9 to TRBJ2-5; tentative D call: TRBD2 (5 bases). The CDR3 contains 15 residues. The germline gives CDR1 SGDLS, CDR2 YYNGEE. The V end lost 0 bases, the J end lost 2 bases, and 11 bases lay between the germline ends. The full variable domain, with the rest looked up from reference TRBV9 and TRBJ2-5, is DSGVTQTPKHLITATGQRVTLRCSPRSGDLSVYWYQQSLDQGLQFLIQYYNGEERAKGNILERFSAQQFPDLHSELNLSSLELGDSALYFCASSVAGLGQETQYFGPGTRLLVL.

This clone qualifies as medium-sized. J is TRBJ2-7 and V is TRBV4-1; 12 positions agree with TRBD2. The trim removed 3 bases at V and 4 bases at J, leaving 7 bases unmatched. The CDR3 loop spans 16 amino acids. CDR1 is MGHRA, CDR2 YSYEKL, per germline. CDR3 sequence reads: CASSQVLAGGNYEQYF. CDR3 nucleotide sequence: TGCGCCAGCAGCCAGGTACTAGCGGGGGGAAATTACGAGCAGTACTTC.

The chain couples TRBV7-2 to TRBJ2-2; TRBD2 aligns across 11 bases. The CDR3 length is 18 residues. Germline V gene data show CDR1 as SGHTA and CDR2 as FQGNSA. The V and J ends lost 5 bases and 7 bases, in that order; junction bases with no gene match: 15. The CDR3: CASSPDGLLAGGLGELFF. CDR3 in DNA: TGTGCCAGCAGCCCAGACGGCTTGCTAGCGGGGGGACTCGGGGAGCTGTTTTTT.

This chain connects TRBV5-4 to TRBJ1-6; D uncertain. In germline, CDR1 is SGHNT, CDR2 YYREEE (reference sequence). V was cut by 0 bases and J by 13 bases, with 11 bases left in between. The CDR3 sequence is 13 residues long. CDR3 DNA: TGTGCCAGCAGCTTGGATGAGGTTTCGCCCCTCCACTTT. Protein sequence: CASSLDEVSPLHF.

This chain joins TRBV6-5 and TRBJ2-7; unclear D gene. CDR1 and CDR2 from the germline V gene are MNHEY and SVGAGI. This CDR3 spans 11 amino acids. V was trimmed by 6 bases and J by 4 bases, leaving 7 bases between them. CDR3 in amino acids: CASSSLYEQYF. The CDR3 coding sequence is TGTGCCAGCAGCTCCTTGTACGAGCAGTACTTC.